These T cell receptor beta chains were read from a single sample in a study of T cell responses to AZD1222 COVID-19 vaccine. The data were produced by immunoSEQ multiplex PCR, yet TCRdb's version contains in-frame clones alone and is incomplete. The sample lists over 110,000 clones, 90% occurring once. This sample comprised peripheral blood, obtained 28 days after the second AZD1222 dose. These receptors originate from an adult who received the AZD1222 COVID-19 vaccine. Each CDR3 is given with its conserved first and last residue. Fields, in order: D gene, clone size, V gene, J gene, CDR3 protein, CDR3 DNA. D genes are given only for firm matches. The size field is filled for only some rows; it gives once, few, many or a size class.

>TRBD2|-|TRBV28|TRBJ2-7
CASSFYPPTSGRSGGQYF
TGTGCCAGCAGTTTTTACCCCCCTACTAGCGGGAGGAGCGGGGGGCAGTACTTC
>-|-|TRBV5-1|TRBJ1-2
CASSLEQGLGYTF
TGCGCCAGCAGCTTGGAACAGGGCCTAGGCTACACCTTC
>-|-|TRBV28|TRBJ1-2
CASSLDGAQHYGYTF
TGTGCCAGCAGTTTAGATGGGGCGCAGCACTATGGCTACACCTTC
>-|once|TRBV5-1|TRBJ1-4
CASSPLGSSNEKLFF
TGCGCCAGCAGCCCCCTTGGTAGCTCTAATGAAAAACTGTTTTTT
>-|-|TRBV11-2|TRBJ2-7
CASSLGAKVGEQYF
TGTGCCAGCAGCTTAGGGGCCAAAGTGGGCGAGCAGTACTTC
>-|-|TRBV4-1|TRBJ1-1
CASSLNRAGAEAFF
TGCGCCAGCAGCCTCAACAGGGCTGGGGCTGAAGCTTTCTTT
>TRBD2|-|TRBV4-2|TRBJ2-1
CASSPLGGRALNEQFF
TGTGCCAGCAGTCCTCTCGGCGGGAGGGCCCTAAATGAGCAGTTCTTC
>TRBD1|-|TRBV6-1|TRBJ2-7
CATHREGQTYEQYF
TGTGCCACCCACCGTGAGGGACAGACCTACGAGCAGTACTTC
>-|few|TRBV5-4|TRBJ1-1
CASSRELMNTEAFF
TGTGCCAGCAGCCGGGAACTTATGAACACTGAAGCTTTCTTT
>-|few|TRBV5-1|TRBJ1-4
CASSRSMWAANEKLFF
TGCGCCAGCAGCCGATCTATGTGGGCTGCTAATGAAAAACTGTTTTTT
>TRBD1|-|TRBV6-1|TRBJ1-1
CASSETGTGGTEAFF
TGTGCCAGCAGTGAGACCGGGACAGGGGGCACTGAAGCTTTCTTT
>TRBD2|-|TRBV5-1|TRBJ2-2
CASSLELAGAGELFF
TGCGCCAGCAGCTTGGAACTAGCGGGAGCCGGGGAGCTGTTTTTT
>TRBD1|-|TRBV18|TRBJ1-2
CASSPGQGDYYGYTF
TGTGCCAGCTCACCAGGACAGGGGGATTACTATGGCTACACCTTC
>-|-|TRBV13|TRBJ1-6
CASTFSTEYNSPLHF
TGTGCCAGCACCTTCTCCACCGAGTATAATTCACCCCTCCACTTT
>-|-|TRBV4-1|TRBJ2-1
CASSLRENNEQFF
TGCGCCAGCAGCCTCCGGGAGAACAATGAGCAGTTCTTC
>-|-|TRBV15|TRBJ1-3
CATSLDRTSGNTIYF
TGTGCCACCAGTTTAGACAGGACCTCTGGAAACACCATATATTTT
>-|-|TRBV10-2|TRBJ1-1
CASSGTLNTEAFF
TGCGCCAGCAGCGGGACACTGAACACTGAAGCTTTCTTT
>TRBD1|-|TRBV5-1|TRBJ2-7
CASSQDRDSYEQYF
TGCGCCAGCAGTCAGGACAGGGATTCCTACGAGCAGTACTTC
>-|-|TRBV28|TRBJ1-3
CASRPQGTGNTIYF
TGTGCCAGCAGACCACAGGGAACGGGAAACACCATATATTTT
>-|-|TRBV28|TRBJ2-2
CASSNRNTGELFF
TGTGCCAGCAGCAACAGGAACACCGGGGAGCTGTTTTTT
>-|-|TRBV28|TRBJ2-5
CASSLYTGGETQYF
TGTGCCAGCAGTTTGTACACAGGAGGGGAGACCCAGTACTTC
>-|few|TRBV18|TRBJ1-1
CASSPGMNTEAFF
TGTGCCAGCTCACCGGGCATGAACACTGAAGCTTTCTTT
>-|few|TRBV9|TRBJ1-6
CASSVTGNVDSPLHF
TGTGCCAGCAGCGTCACAGGGAACGTCGATTCACCCCTCCACTTT
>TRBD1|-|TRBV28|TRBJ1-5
CASTLSHRGGNQPQHF
TGTGCCAGCACCCTCTCGCACAGGGGCGGGAATCAGCCCCAGCATTTT
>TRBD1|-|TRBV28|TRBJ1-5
CASSPPSPGTGSNQPQHF
TGTGCCAGCAGTCCGCCGAGTCCGGGGACAGGGAGCAATCAGCCCCAGCATTTT
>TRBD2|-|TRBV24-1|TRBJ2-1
CATSSISGSGRGNEQFF
TGTGCCACCAGTAGCATTAGCGGGAGTGGTCGGGGCAATGAGCAGTTCTTC
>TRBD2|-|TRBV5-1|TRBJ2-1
CASSLRGSGSYNEQFF
TGCGCCAGCAGCCTGCGGGGTAGCGGGAGTTACAATGAGCAGTTCTTC
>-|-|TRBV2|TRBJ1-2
CASDRGRGYGYTF
TGTGCCAGCGATAGGGGGAGAGGATATGGCTACACCTTC
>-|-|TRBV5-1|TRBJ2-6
CASSLGGRPNRGANVLTF
TGCGCCAGCAGCTTAGGGGGACGACCCAATCGTGGGGCCAACGTCCTGACTTTC
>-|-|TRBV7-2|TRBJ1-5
CASSPRLGGGNQPQHF
TGTGCCAGCAGCCCTAGACTCGGAGGGGGCAATCAGCCCCAGCATTTT
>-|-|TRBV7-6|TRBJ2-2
CASSLVGGTGELFF
TGTGCCAGCAGCTTAGTGGGGGGCACCGGGGAGCTGTTTTTT
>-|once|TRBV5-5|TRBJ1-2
CASSWGRTANYGYTF
TGTGCCAGCAGCTGGGGCAGGACTGCTAACTATGGCTACACCTTC
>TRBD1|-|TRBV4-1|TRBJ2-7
CASSQGTGGRWNEQYF
TGCGCCAGCAGCCAAGGGACAGGGGGGAGGTGGAACGAGCAGTACTTC
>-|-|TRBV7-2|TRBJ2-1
CASRKPGVGYNEQFF
TGTGCCAGCAGGAAACCGGGAGTGGGCTACAATGAGCAGTTCTTC
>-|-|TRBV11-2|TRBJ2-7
CASSLGWGSSYEQYF
TGTGCCAGCAGCTTGGGGTGGGGGAGCTCCTACGAGCAGTACTTC
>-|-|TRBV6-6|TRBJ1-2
CASSYAGVSGYTF
TGTGCCAGCAGTTACGCGGGGGTGAGCGGCTACACCTTC
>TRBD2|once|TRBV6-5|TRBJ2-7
CASSFSGSPYEQYF
TGTGCCAGCAGTTTTAGCGGGAGCCCCTACGAGCAGTACTTC
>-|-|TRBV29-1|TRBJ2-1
CSGKYGLADNEQFF
TGCAGCGGGAAATACGGTTTAGCGGACAATGAGCAGTTCTTC
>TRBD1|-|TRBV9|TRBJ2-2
CASSGPGTGLRTGELFF
TGTGCCAGCAGCGGACCCGGGACAGGTTTACGGACCGGGGAGCTGTTTTTT
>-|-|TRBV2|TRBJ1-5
CASSEDRSGNQPQHF
TGTGCCAGCAGCGAGGATCGGTCAGGGAATCAGCCCCAGCATTTT
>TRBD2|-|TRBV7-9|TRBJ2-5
CASSRLAGVIHQETQYF
TGTGCCAGCAGCAGGCTGGCGGGAGTAATCCACCAAGAGACCCAGTACTTC
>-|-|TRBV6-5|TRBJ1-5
CASREVFFSNQPQHF
TGTGCCAGCAGGGAGGTTTTTTTCAGCAATCAGCCCCAGCATTTT
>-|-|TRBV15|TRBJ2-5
CATSREEGFGTQYF
TGTGCCACCAGCAGAGAGGAGGGATTCGGGACCCAGTACTTC
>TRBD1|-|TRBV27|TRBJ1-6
CASSLRQGSSPLHF
TGTGCCAGCAGTTTACGACAGGGAAGCTCACCCCTCCACTTT
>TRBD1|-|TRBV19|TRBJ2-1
CASRYPKGQGRSNEQFF
TGTGCCAGTAGGTACCCCAAGGGACAGGGGCGGTCCAATGAGCAGTTCTTC
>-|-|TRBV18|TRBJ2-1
CASSTTGFGNEQFF
TGTGCCAGCTCAACGACAGGATTTGGCAATGAGCAGTTCTTC
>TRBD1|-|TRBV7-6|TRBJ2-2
CASSLRDGQGLFAGELFF
TGTGCCAGCAGCTTGAGAGATGGACAGGGCCTTTTTGCCGGGGAGCTGTTTTTT
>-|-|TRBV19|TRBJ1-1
CASSIWLSAMNTEAFF
TGTGCCAGTAGTATATGGTTGTCAGCGATGAACACTGAAGCTTTCTTT
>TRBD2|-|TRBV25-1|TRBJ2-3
CASSESLAGATDTQYF
TGTGCCAGCAGTGAATCGCTAGCGGGAGCGACAGATACGCAGTATTTT
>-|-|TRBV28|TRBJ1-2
CASSSSYGYTF
TGTGCCAGCAGTTCCTCCTATGGCTACACCTTC
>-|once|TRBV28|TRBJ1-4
CASSPLRGFGNEKLFF
TGTGCCAGCAGTCCCCTTCGGGGGTTTGGTAATGAAAAACTGTTTTTT
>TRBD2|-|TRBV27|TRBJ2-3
CASSSGLAGGSDTQYF
TGTGCCAGCAGCTCCGGACTAGCGGGAGGGTCGGATACGCAGTATTTT
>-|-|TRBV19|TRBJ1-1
CASSILQGRTEAFF
TGTGCCAGTAGTATATTGCAGGGTCGGACTGAAGCTTTCTTT
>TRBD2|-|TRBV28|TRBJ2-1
CASSSPRGGNNEQFF
TGTGCCAGCAGTTCCCCCCGGGGAGGGAACAATGAGCAGTTCTTC